This TCR beta chain was sequenced during a study of neurological immune-mediated disorders. Study-wide points: Across subjects, no CDR3 amino acid sequence appeared in expanded clones of more than one subject, a finding that suggested private repertoires in all groups.

This clonotype was counted many times. Its antigen is not identified. Germline V lookup: CDR1 DFQATT, CDR2 SNEGSKA (reference sequence). The ends were cut back, 3 bases at V and 0 bases at J, with 11 bases in the middle. This CDR3 has 14 residues. The cDNA was produced through 5'RACE with 10-nucleotide random UMIs. MiXCR was run by TCRdb on the 5' RACE reads, yielding one entry per CDR3 protein. The sample lists 50,000 to 80,000 distinct CDR3 sequences; 3.4% were seen once. Source material was 2 million unsorted PBMCs, stored at -80 °C in RNAlater. The sample comprised PBMCs. The receptor's source is a man aged 35-49 years with multiple sclerosis. The chain links TRBV20-1 to TRBJ1-1, with D perhaps matching TRBD1 (5 bases). This CDR3 reads CSARRGGVNTEAFF. The CDR3 region has the DNA TGCAGTGCTAGGCGGGGAGGGGTGAACACTGAAGCTTTCTTT.